The 24 T cell receptor beta chains in this list originate from one sample, sequenced in a study of cytomegalovirus exposure and HLA in healthy donors. The PCR employed 60 Vbeta primers together with 13 Jbeta primers. The table came from immunoSEQ multiplex PCR; TCRdb's copy has only in-frame clones and leaves some out. Among over 150,000 clones, more than 60% were seen once, and the ten largest hold roughly 3.5%. The sequenced material came from PBMCs. Receptors were obtained from a woman in her sixties in good health and CMV-seropositive.

The chain recombines TRBV11-2 with TRBJ2-6; D gene uncertain. CDR3 length: 17 residues. Germline CDR1 and CDR2: SGHAT and FQNNGV. V dropped 0 bases and J dropped 0 bases, with 9 bases sitting between them. The CDR3 here is CASSLEGRPSGANVLTF. CDR3 bases: TGTGCCAGCAGCTTAGAGGGCAGACCCTCTGGGGCCAACGTCCTGACTTTC.

The chain links TRBV5-1 to TRBJ2-1; tentative D call: TRBD2 (5 bases). The V end was cut by 4 bases, the J end by 1 base, with 15 bases between. Germline CDR1 is SGHRS and CDR2 is YFSETQ. This CDR3 contains 16 residues. CDR3 DNA sequence: TGCGCCAGCAGCCCATACCTGGGAGTTTCCTACAATGAGCAGTTCTTC. Encoded protein: CASSPYLGVSYNEQFF.

Only a few counts were recorded for this clone. V and J are TRBV18 and TRBJ1-1; no firm D call. The V end lost 3 bases, the J end lost 2 bases, and 16 bases lay between the germline ends. Germline V CDR1 and CDR2: KGHSH, LQKENI. The CDR3 spans 16 residues. CDR3 DNA sequence: TGTGCCAGCTCACCGCTAGACTGGGGAGGAAACACTGAAGCTTTCTTT. Amino acid sequence: CASSPLDWGGNTEAFF.

This clone was counted between two and nine times. The rearrangement links TRBV28 to TRBJ2-7; a weak D match, TRBD2 (6 bases). The CDR3 totals 14 residues. Germline CDR1 and CDR2: MDHEN and SYDVKM. Trimming took off 5 bases at V and 4 bases at J, with 15 bases between the two ends. The CDR3 coding sequence is TGTGCCAGCAGTAACCTGACTAGAGGATACGAGCAGTACTTC. Protein sequence: CASSNLTRGYEQYF.

The CDR3 is CASSSTGILLYEQYF. The CDR3 nucleotides are TGTGCCAGCAGCTCTACGGGTATACTTCTCTACGAGCAGTACTTC. The rearrangement links TRBV7-9 to TRBJ2-7; no clear D gene. With 4 bases removed from V and 3 bases from J, the gap between germline ends came to 16 bases. CDR3 size: 15 residues. Germline CDR1 reads SEHNR; CDR2 reads FQNEAQ (reference sequence). Filled out from reference TRBV7-9 and TRBJ2-7, the complete variable domain reads DTGVSQNPRHKITKRGQNVTFRCDPISEHNRLYWYRQTLGQGPEFLTYFQNEAQLEKSRLLSDRFSAERPKGSFSTLEIQRTEQGDSAMYLCASSSTGILLYEQYFGPGTRLTVT.

For this clone: This sample also contains other DNA sequences that code for the same CDR3. The chain joins TRBV15 to TRBJ1-4; the D is unclear. The CDR3 contains 13 residues. Germline V gene lookup returns CDR1 LNHNV and CDR2 YYDKDF (reference sequence). The V end lost 0 bases, the J end lost 8 bases, and 7 bases lay between the germline ends. DNA for the CDR3: TGTGCCACCAGCAGAGATCGAGGGGAAAAACTGTTTTTT. Its protein product is CATSRDRGEKLFF.

This rearrangement joins TRBV6-5 to TRBJ2-3, with TRBD1 identical over 9 bases. J gave up 3 bases and V 0 bases, and 1 base lay outside the gene matches. Germline V gene data show CDR1 as MNHEY and CDR2 as SVGAGI. The CDR3 is 15 residues long. CDR3 bases: TGTGCCAGCAGTTACTCCGGGACAGGGACAGATACGCAGTATTTT. It codes for CASSYSGTGTDTQYF.

The V call is TRBV2, the J call TRBJ2-7; D unclear. Germline V gene lookup returns CDR1 SNHLY and CDR2 FYNNEI. V lost 5 bases, J lost 3 bases, and 8 bases lay in between. This CDR3 spans 12 amino acids. In nucleotides, the CDR3 is TGTGCCAGCAGTCGTACTAACTACGAGCAGTACTTC. Residues: CASSRTNYEQYF. Full variable domain (missing parts from reference TRBV2 and TRBJ2-7): EPEVTQTPSHQVTQMGQEVILRCVPISNHLYFYWYRQILGQKVEFLVSFYNNEISEKSEIFDDQFSVERPDGSNFTLKIRSTKLEDSAMYFCASSRTNYEQYFGPGTRLTVT.

This chain connects TRBV7-2 to TRBJ2-5; TRBD1 matches 7 bases. The CDR3 is 16 residues long. Germline lookup yields CDR1 SGHTA and CDR2 FQGNSA. The V and J ends lost 1 base and 13 bases, in that order; junction bases with no gene match: 18. CDR3 sequence reads: CASSLGAGGLISTRYF. The CDR3 DNA reads TGTGCCAGCAGCTTAGGGGCAGGGGGATTAATTTCTACGCGGTACTTC.

The rearrangement uses TRBV5-4 and TRBJ2-1; TRBD2 matches at 12 bases. V lost 3 bases to trimming and J lost 11 bases; unmatched junction nucleotides: 3. Germline lookup yields CDR1 SGHNT and CDR2 YYREEE (reference sequence). The CDR3 length is 13 residues. CDR3 region: CASSSTSGGKQFF. In nucleotides, the CDR3 is TGTGCCAGCAGCTCGACTAGCGGGGGAAAGCAGTTCTTC.

This clone was counted between two and nine times. This chain connects TRBV5-6 to TRBJ2-4; possible D gene TRBD1, 6 bases. V shed 3 bases and J shed 5 bases, with 18 bases lying between them. Looked up from germline, CDR1 is SGHDT and CDR2 is YYEEEE. The CDR3 consists of 16 residues. CDR3 sequence reads: CASSSHRDEGENIQYF. CDR3 nucleotide sequence: TGTGCCAGCAGCTCTCACAGGGATGAGGGCGAAAACATTCAGTACTTC. Together with reference TRBV5-6 and TRBJ2-4, the CDR3 gives the full variable domain: DAGVTQSPTHLIKTRGQQVTLRCSPKSGHDTVSWYQQALGQGPQFIFQYYEEEERQRGNFPDRFSGHQFPNYSSELNVNALLLGDSALYLCASSSHRDEGENIQYFGAGTRLSVL.

The V and J genes are TRBV28 and TRBJ2-1; 7 bases map to TRBD1. The CDR3 sequence is 15 residues long. The germline V gene has CDR1 MDHEN and CDR2 SYDVKM. J lost 5 bases, V lost 6 bases, and 10 bases had no gene match. The CDR3 protein is CASSRDRAFDNEQFF. CDR3 nucleotide sequence: TGTGCCAGCAGCCGGGACAGAGCTTTTGACAATGAGCAGTTCTTC.

This clone was recorded only once. The chain joins TRBV5-1 to TRBJ2-1, with D perhaps TRBD1 (6 bases). The germline V gene encodes CDR1 SGHRS and CDR2 YFSETQ. V lost 4 bases, J lost 7 bases, and 18 bases lay in between. The CDR3 runs to 15 residues. The CDR3 region is CASSAGTSRRNEQFF. In nucleotides, the CDR3 is TGCGCCAGCAGCGCCGGGACATCCAGGAGGAATGAGCAGTTCTTC. Complete variable domain (other parts from reference TRBV5-1 and TRBJ2-1): KAGVTQTPRYLIKTRGQQVTLSCSPISGHRSVSWYQQTPGQGLQFLFEYFSETQRNKGNFPGRFSGRQFSNSRSEMNVSTLELGDSALYLCASSAGTSRRNEQFFGPGTRLTVL.

This chain uses TRBV28 with TRBJ1-2; 7 nucleotides match TRBD1. CDR3 length equals 15 residues. Germline assignment: CDR1 MDHEN and CDR2 SYDVKM. V shed 8 bases, J shed 5 bases, and the junction held 14 bases outside the gene matches. In DNA form, the CDR3 reads TGTGCCAGCGTCCAGGGGGTGGGGACTCGGTATGGCTACACCTTC. Translating gives CASVQGVGTRYGYTF.

This chain links TRBV28 with TRBJ2-1, with TRBD2 as a possible D gene (6 bases). The CDR3 extends over 16 amino acids. Germline V gene data show CDR1 as MDHEN and CDR2 as SYDVKM. The V end lost 6 bases, the J end lost 0 bases, and 15 bases lay between the germline ends. CDR3 in amino acids: CASRGSGPSSYNEQFF. The CDR3 nucleotides read TGTGCCAGCAGGGGTAGCGGTCCTAGCTCCTACAATGAGCAGTTCTTC.

V and J are TRBV28 and TRBJ1-1; 9 bases fit TRBD1. The CDR3 sequence is 12 residues long. The J segment lost 12 bases and the V segment lost 3 bases, leaving 5 bases of the junction unmatched. Germline assignment: CDR1 MDHEN and CDR2 SYDVKM. CDR3 nucleotides: TGTGCCAGCAGTTTTCCGGGACAGGGTTCTTTCTTT. Translation: CASSFPGQGSFF.

This clone turned up a few times. The chain joins TRBV7-2 to TRBJ2-1, with a tentative D call TRBD2 (5 bases). Trimming stripped 4 bases from V and 0 bases from J, with 7 bases between. CDR3 size: 14 residues. The germline V gene encodes CDR1 SGHTA and CDR2 FQGNSA. The CDR3 loop is CASSWESSYNEQFF. CDR3 in DNA: TGTGCCAGCAGCTGGGAGAGCTCCTACAATGAGCAGTTCTTC. Using reference TRBV7-2 and TRBJ2-1 for the parts outside the CDR3, the full variable domain is GAGVSQSPSNKVTEKGKDVELRCDPISGHTALYWYRQSLGQGLEFLIYFQGNSAPDKSGLPSDRFSAERTGGSVSTLTIQRTQQEDSAVYLCASSWESSYNEQFFGPGTRLTVL.

The V call is TRBV29-1, the J call TRBJ1-2; TRBD1 matches at 7 bases. This CDR3 has 13 amino acids. Germline trimming cut 6 bases from V and 4 bases from J; bases unmatched to any gene: 8. Germline CDR1 reads SQVTM; CDR2 reads ANQGSEA. Written as DNA, the CDR3 is TGCAGCGTCGACAGGGTGGACGGCTATGGCTACACCTTC. Its translation is CSVDRVDGYGYTF. The complete variable domain, with remaining parts taken from reference TRBV29-1 and TRBJ1-2, reads SAVISQKPSRDICQRGTSLTIQCQVDSQVTMMFWYRQQPGQSLTLIATANQGSEATYESGFVIDKFPISRPNLTFSTLTVSNMSPEDSSIYLCSVDRVDGYGYTFGSGTRLTVV.

The V and J genes are TRBV4-1 and TRBJ1-6; 9 bases map to TRBD1. CDR3 length: 15 residues. V lost 1 base, J lost 9 bases, and 4 bases stayed unmatched. Germline V gene sequence: CDR1 MGHRA, CDR2 YSYEKL. The CDR3 nucleotides are TGCGCCAGCAGCCAAGGGGGACAGGGCAGTTCACCCCTCCACTTT. It is translated as CASSQGGQGSSPLHF.

The chain carries TRBV19 and TRBJ1-1; D is possibly TRBD1 (5 bases). Trimming removed 4 bases at V and 2 bases at J, with 14 bases between. The germline V gene has CDR1 LNHDA and CDR2 SQIVND (reference sequence). The CDR3 sequence is 15 residues long. CDR3 coding DNA: TGTGCCAGTAGTAGGAAACAGACAGTTAACACTGAAGCTTTCTTT. As protein: CASSRKQTVNTEAFF.

CDR3 in amino acids: CASSQPGLASTDTQYF. In DNA form, the CDR3 reads TGCGCCAGCAGCCAACCAGGTCTAGCTAGCACAGATACGCAGTATTTT. The J gene is TRBJ2-3, the V gene TRBV4-1, with D tentatively TRBD2 (5 bases). This CDR3 region has 16 residues. In germline, CDR1 is MGHRA, CDR2 YSYEKL. Trimming took off 2 bases at V and 0 bases at J, with 12 bases between the two ends.

The V call is TRBV28, the J call TRBJ1-1; 8 nucleotides agree with TRBD1. Per germline, CDR1 MDHEN and CDR2 SYDVKM. J lost 3 bases, V lost 6 bases, and 6 bases had no gene match. The CDR3 spans 14 residues. CDR3: CASSSGGRDTEAFF. The CDR3 nucleotides are TGTGCCAGCAGCTCAGGGGGCCGTGACACTGAAGCTTTCTTT.

J is TRBJ1-1 and V is TRBV28, with D possibly being TRBD1 (5 bases). Germline CDR1 is MDHEN and CDR2 is SYDVKM. V lost 3 bases to trimming and J lost 0 bases, with 14 bases between them. The CDR3 extends over 16 amino acids. The CDR3 nucleotides are TGTGCCAGCAGTTTCCCCCGGGGGAGGATGAACACTGAAGCTTTCTTT. Protein: CASSFPRGRMNTEAFF.

This clone occurred a few times. The same CDR3 arises from other DNA sequences in this sample as well. The gene calls are TRBV7-2 and TRBJ2-7; D is ambiguous. The CDR3 extends over 11 amino acids. Looked up from germline, CDR1 is SGHTA and CDR2 is FQGNSA. The V gene lost 5 bases and the J gene lost 3 bases, with 5 bases spanning the gap. The DNA for the CDR3 is TGTGCCAGCAGCCTACGCTACGAGCAGTACTTC. Translating gives CASSLRYEQYF.